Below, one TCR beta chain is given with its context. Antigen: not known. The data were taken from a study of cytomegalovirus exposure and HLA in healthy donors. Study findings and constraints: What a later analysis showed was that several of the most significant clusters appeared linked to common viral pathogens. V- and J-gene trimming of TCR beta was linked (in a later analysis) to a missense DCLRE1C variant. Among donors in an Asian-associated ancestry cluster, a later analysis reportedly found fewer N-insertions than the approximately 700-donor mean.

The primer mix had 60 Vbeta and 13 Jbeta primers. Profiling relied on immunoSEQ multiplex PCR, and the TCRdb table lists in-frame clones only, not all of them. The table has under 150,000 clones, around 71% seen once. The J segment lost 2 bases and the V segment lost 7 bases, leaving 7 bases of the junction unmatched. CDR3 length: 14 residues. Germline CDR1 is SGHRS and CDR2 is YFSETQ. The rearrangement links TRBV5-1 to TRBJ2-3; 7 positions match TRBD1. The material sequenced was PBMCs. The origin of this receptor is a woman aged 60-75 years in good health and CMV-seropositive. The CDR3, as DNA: TGCGCCAGCGGCAACAGGGGAGACACAGATACGCAGTATTTT. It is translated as CASGNRGDTDTQYF.